What follows are 23 T cell receptor beta chains derived from one specimen sequenced in a study of T cells in Graves' hyperthyroidism and ophthalmopathy. Regions amplified from RNA transcripts were the TCR beta CDR3 regions. First-round RT-PCR with HTBI primers amplified the TCR CDR3 region. TCRdb called the multiplex PCR reads again in MiXCR, with one record for every CDR3 protein. The table has a few hundred thousand distinct CDR3 sequences, 14% seen once. Sequenced sample: blood. The receptors derive from a young woman with Graves' hyperthyroidism that later progressed to Graves' ophthalmopathy.

The chain employs TRBV2 and TRBJ2-2; 7 bases map to TRBD1. This CDR3 is 13 amino acids long. V shed 6 bases and J 7 bases; nucleotides not matched to a gene: 5. The germline CDR1 and CDR2 sequences are SNHLY and FYNNEI. The CDR3 reads CASRGTVLGELFF. CDR3 nucleotides: TGTGCCAGCAGGGGGACAGTCCTCGGGGAGCTGTTTTTT.

On this clonotype itself: The junction departs from germline at one end; a sequencing error may be responsible. The rearrangement uses TRBV20-1 and TRBJ2-1; possible D gene TRBD2, 5 bases. The CDR3 spans 12 residues. Germline CDR1 and CDR2: DFQATT and SNEGSKA (reference sequence). The chain's CDR3 is CSVRSGYNERFF. The DNA of the CDR3 is TGCAGCGTAAGAAGCGGTTACAATGAGCGGTTCTTC.

The chain couples TRBV19 to TRBJ2-1; maybe TRBD2 (5 bases). CDR1 and CDR2 (germline): LNHDA, SQIVND (reference sequence). CDR3 length: 15 amino acids. With 7 bases removed from V and 4 bases from J, the gap between germline ends came to 17 bases. The CDR3 loop is CASTEVGELYNEQFF. CDR3 in DNA: TGTGCCAGTACCGAGGTCGGGGAATTGTACAATGAGCAGTTCTTC.

The sample holds many counts of this clonotype. The V call is TRBV7-9, the J call TRBJ1-1; D is undetermined. The CDR3 extends over 16 amino acids. The V end was cut by 6 bases, the J end by 1 base, with 18 bases between. Germline CDR1 SEHNR, CDR2 FQNEAQ (reference sequence). For the CDR3, the DNA is TGTGCCAGCAGATCCCGTCGGGCCAAGGAGAACACTGAAGCTTTCTTT. It codes for CASRSRRAKENTEAFF.

This clonotype was seen at least ten times. V gene TRBV20-1 combines with J gene TRBJ2-7, with 13 bases identical to TRBD2. The CDR3 length is 13 residues. The J segment lost 6 bases and the V segment lost 5 bases, leaving 4 bases of the junction unmatched. CDR1 DFQATT and CDR2 SNEGSKA come from the germline V gene (reference sequence). CDR3 DNA sequence: TGCAGTGCTGGACTAGCGGGAGAGGTCGAGCAGTACTTC. As protein: CSAGLAGEVEQYF.

The CDR3 protein is CASSTARVADGYTF. The CDR3 nucleotides read TGTGCCAGCAGTACGGCCAGGGTAGCGGATGGCTACACCTTC. The chain has TRBV6-1 and TRBJ1-2, with D possibly matching TRBD1 (5 bases). V was cut by 5 bases and J by 6 bases, with 16 bases left in between. This CDR3 has 14 residues. CDR1 is MNHNS, CDR2 SASEGT, per germline.

This clonotype was seen more than once but under ten times. This chain joins TRBV20-1 and TRBJ1-2; D remains ambiguous. The CDR3 length is 14 residues. Germline CDR1 and CDR2: DFQATT and SNEGSKA (reference sequence). Trimming pared 3 bases from V and 6 bases from J, leaving 17 bases between. The CDR3 nucleotides are TGCAGTGCTAGTTCTGGGCCGGGAGGAGATGGCTACACCTTC. Residues: CSASSGPGGDGYTF.

This clonotype occurred a few times. This chain joins TRBV20-1 and TRBJ2-7, with TRBD1 identical over 8 bases. This CDR3 is 16 amino acids long. Germline CDR1 and CDR2: DFQATT and SNEGSKA (reference sequence). Trimming took 0 bases from V and 2 from J; bases not matched to a gene: 9. DNA for the CDR3: TGCAGTGCTAGAGATCGGGGGACAGGTGACCCCTACGAGCAGTACTTC. Translated: CSARDRGTGDPYEQYF.

This clonotype was seen many times. The chain is built from TRBV7-9 and TRBJ2-3; 7 bases map to TRBD2. CDR1 is SEHNR, CDR2 FQNEAQ, per germline (reference sequence). The V segment lost 3 bases and the J segment 1 base; nucleotides outside the gene matches: 16. The CDR3 loop spans 19 amino acids. The CDR3 region is CASSFSLRGSWFGTDTQYF. The CDR3 region has the DNA TGTGCCAGCAGCTTTAGTCTCCGCGGGAGCTGGTTTGGCACAGATACGCAGTATTTT. Together with reference TRBV7-9 and TRBJ2-3, the CDR3 gives the full variable domain: DTGVSQNPRHKITKRGQNVTFRCDPISEHNRLYWYRQTLGQGPEFLTYFQNEAQLEKSRLLSDRFSAERPKGSFSTLEIQRTEQGDSAMYLCASSFSLRGSWFGTDTQYFGPGTRLTVL.

This clonotype was counted ten times or more. V usage is TRBV5-1 and J usage is TRBJ2-1, with 7 bases that match TRBD1. This CDR3 contains 14 residues. Germline V CDR1 and CDR2: SGHRS, YFSETQ. Trimming cost V 2 bases and J 5 bases; bases outside gene matches: 4. The CDR3 sequence: CASSFSGTDNEQFF. As DNA, the CDR3 is TGCGCCAGCAGCTTCTCCGGGACAGACAATGAGCAGTTCTTC.

The rearrangement uses TRBV6-1 and TRBJ1-1; a possible D gene is TRBD1 (6 bases). Germline V gene data show CDR1 as MNHNS and CDR2 as SASEGT. The CDR3 has 12 amino acids. V lost 10 bases to trimming and J lost 0 bases, with 9 bases between them. The CDR3 bases are TGTGCCAATACAGGGTTGAACACTGAAGCTTTCTTT. Its protein product is CANTGLNTEAFF.

To note about this clonotype: This may arise from a read error, as a much more abundant clone is one base away. This chain connects TRBV3-1 to TRBJ2-5; 8 bases map to TRBD2. This CDR3 contains 18 residues. V lost 11 bases, J lost 2 bases, and 22 bases stayed unmatched. CDR1 and CDR2 from the germline V gene are LGHDT and YNNKEL (reference sequence). This CDR3 is CAGTHSPGSGSGQETQYF. For the CDR3, the DNA is TGTGCCGGCACCCACTCCCCAGGGAGCGGGAGCGGGCAAGAGACCCAGTACTTC.

Comment on this clonotype: A read error is possible here, since a much larger clone lies one base away. This chain uses TRBV12-3 or TRBV12-4 with TRBJ2-2; weak D call: TRBD2 (6 bases). The ends were cut back, 8 bases at V and 7 bases at J, with 17 bases in the middle. The CDR3 spans 14 residues. CDR3 in amino acids: CASGLGAGLGELFF. The DNA for the CDR3 is TGTGCCAGCGGCCTCGGTGCGGGACTCGGGGAGCTGTTTTTT.

This clonotype was recorded many times. The chain couples TRBV18 to TRBJ2-1, with 10 nucleotides matching TRBD2. Germline CDR1 KGHSH, CDR2 LQKENI. The trim removed 1 base at V and 5 bases at J, leaving 2 bases unmatched. The CDR3 consists of 15 residues. CDR3 residues: CASSPRLAGDNEQFF. CDR3 coding DNA: TGTGCCAGCTCACCACGGCTAGCGGGGGACAATGAGCAGTTCTTC.

In this sample, this clonotype turned up many times. V usage is TRBV10-3 and J usage is TRBJ1-1, with D uncertain. V gave up 8 bases and J gave up 2 bases, with 12 bases separating them. There are 13 residues in the CDR3. CDR1 ENHRY and CDR2 SYGVKD come from the germline V gene. CDR3 coding DNA: TGTGCCATCGCAGAGGACGGCAACACTGAAGCTTTCTTT. Encoded protein: CAIAEDGNTEAFF.

The chain recombines TRBV30 with TRBJ2-7; TRBD2 is a possible D gene (6 bases). Trimming shortened V by 5 bases and J by 2 bases, and 19 bases separated the two germline ends. This CDR3 contains 15 residues. In germline, CDR1 is GTSNPN, CDR2 SVGIG (reference sequence). The CDR3 nucleotides read TGTGCCTGGTTCCCTTGGGGGGAGCTGACCTACGAGCAGTACTTC. This codes for CAWFPWGELTYEQYF.

This clonotype has more than one count but fewer than ten. A clone one base away is much larger, so this may be a read error. The rearrangement uses TRBV28 and TRBJ2-4, with a tentative D call TRBD2 (6 bases). Trimming pared 4 bases from V and 1 base from J, leaving 8 bases between. The germline V gene encodes CDR1 MDHEN and CDR2 SYDVKM. The CDR3 consists of 14 residues. The CDR3 loop is CASSSRGAKNIQYF. The CDR3 bases are TGTGCCAGCAGTTCCCGGGGGGCCAAAAACATTCAGTACTTC.

With respect to this clonotype: This may come from a read error, since a much larger clone is one base off. This chain connects TRBV27 to TRBJ2-1; D remains ambiguous. The closer fit of TRBJ2-7 to the DNA end suggests the J call may be wrong. This CDR3 comprises 14 residues. Per the germline V gene, CDR1 is MNHEY and CDR2 is SMNVEV (reference sequence). The CDR3 sequence: CASSSIGSYNEQYF. In DNA, the CDR3 is TGTGCCAGCAGTTCTATAGGCTCCTACAATGAGCAGTACTTC.

This clonotype occurred many times. The V call is TRBV19, the J call TRBJ2-5; 9 bases are a match to TRBD2. This CDR3 has 15 residues. Trimming removed 6 bases from V and 4 bases from J; junction bases left unmatched: 9. Germline CDR1 and CDR2: LNHDA and SQIVND (reference sequence). The CDR3 protein is CASRSSGSRGETQYF. The CDR3 DNA is TGTGCCAGTAGAAGTAGCGGGAGTCGAGGAGAGACCCAGTACTTC.

This clonotype was observed many times. The CDR3 spells CASRRLFLGPVQGDRGPITGELFF. The CDR3 coding sequence is TGTGCCAGTAGAAGGCTATTCCTAGGTCCTGTCCAAGGCGACAGGGGCCCGATCACCGGGGAGCTGTTTTTT. The V call is TRBV19, the J call TRBJ2-2; 8 bases line up with TRBD1. This CDR3 comprises 24 residues. CDR1 and CDR2 from the germline V gene are LNHDA and SQIVND (reference sequence). V lost 6 bases and J lost 4; bases outside the gene matches: 34. The complete variable domain, with remaining parts taken from reference TRBV19 and TRBJ2-2, reads DGGITQSPKYLFRKEGQNVTLSCEQNLNHDAMYWYRQDPGQGLRLIYYSQIVNDFQKGDIAEGYSVSREKKESFPLTVTSAQKNPTAFYLCASRRLFLGPVQGDRGPITGELFFGEGSRLTVL.

This clonotype was counted many times. V usage is TRBV7-9 and J usage is TRBJ2-7, with 11 positions matching TRBD1. The CDR3 is 13 amino acids. Germline V lookup: CDR1 SEHNR, CDR2 FQNEAQ (reference sequence). Unmatched junction bases numbered 4, after V lost 8 bases and J lost 4 bases. CDR3: CASGDRGEYEQYF. CDR3 DNA sequence: TGTGCCAGCGGGGACAGGGGGGAGTACGAGCAGTACTTC.

In its sample, this clonotype was seen many times. V and J are TRBV6-1 and TRBJ1-2; the match to TRBD1 covers 11 bases. After removal of 5 bases from V and 2 bases from J, the junction contained 7 bases not matched to a gene. CDR1 is MNHNS and CDR2 is SASEGT in the germline V gene. The CDR3 covers 16 residues. The CDR3 nucleotides read TGTGCCAGCAGTTCTCCGGACAGGGGGCTCAACTATGGCTACACCTTC. Its protein product is CASSSPDRGLNYGYTF.

This clonotype was detected ten times or more. The V and J genes are TRBV3-2 and TRBJ2-5; TRBD1 is the table's D call, not checked against the DNA. TRBV3-2 corresponds to a pseudogene. The CDR3 has 18 residues. CDR3 nucleotides: TGTGCCAGCAGCCAAGATTGGAAAGGACAGGGATGTCAGGAGACCCAGTACTTC. Protein sequence: CASSQDWKGQGCQETQYF.